This T cell receptor beta chain appears in the sequencing data of a study of blood T cell repertoires in COVID-19. About the research overall: Researchers got acute and convalescent COVID-19 samples from the United States, Italy and Spain.

TCRdb's copy holds only in-frame clones and misses some; the assay was immunoSEQ multiplex PCR. The data contain about 440,000 clones, around 90% of them seen just once; the ten biggest clones take up roughly 2%. Participant age was about 18 to 100 years, and participants resided in fewer than 30 US areas. The study assigned cohorts using participant-reported clinical history. V shed 4 bases, J shed 2 bases, and the junction held 6 bases outside the gene matches. Germline CDR1 reads SGDLS; CDR2 reads YYNGEE. The CDR3 has 16 residues. This chain connects TRBV9 to TRBJ2-5; 12 bases align to TRBD2. The TCR was taken from a woman aged 18-29 years with acute COVID-19. Sequencing used PBMCs or T cells enriched from blood (not recorded which). The CDR3 DNA reads TGTGCCAGCAGCTTAGGACTAGCGGGGTATCAAGAGACCCAGTACTTC. It is translated as CASSLGLAGYQETQYF.